This T cell receptor (beta chain) originates from a study of a mutant IDH1 vaccine in newly diagnosed glioma. The wider study: Therapy received beforehand was radiotherapy, temozolomide, or both, with most patients given both.

Overall study results and limits: Across multiple MHC alleles, 90% to 95% of patients had vaccine-induced responses.

TCRdb keeps only in-frame clones here, not all; method: immunoSEQ multiplex PCR. The sample has about 98,000 clones, approximately 90% seen once. With respect to this clone: Its antigen is not known.

Trimming took off 6 bases at V and 0 bases at J, with 15 bases between the two ends. Germline CDR1 MGHRA, CDR2 YSYEKL. This CDR3 is 15 amino acids long. Time point noted: baseline, week 1 (first vaccination visit). Regarding treatment: pre-vaccination baseline after standard-of-care therapy. The sequence was collected from a woman between 50 and 59 years old with glioma. This specimen consisted of PBMCs, obtained from a glioma patient treated with radiotherapy, temozolomide or both. This chain connects TRBV4-1 to TRBJ2-7; tentatively, D is TRBD1 or TRBD2 (6 bases each). This CDR3 reads CASRRGGGSSYEQYF. The DNA for the CDR3 is TGCGCCAGCAGGCGAGGGGGAGGCAGCTCCTACGAGCAGTACTTC.